Reported below is one T cell receptor beta chain. Assay: immunoSEQ multiplex PCR; the TCRdb copy retains only in-frame clones and omits some. The data contain about 88,000 clones, 85% to 90% of them singletons. The sample originates from a study of T cells after somatic rescue of genetic block. The sequence was obtained from a young woman. Material: peripheral blood mononuclear cells (PBMCs).

The CDR3 nucleotides read TGCAGCGTTGAATTCTGGGATTTGGAAGAGACCCAGTACTTC. It specifies CSVEFWDLEETQYF. The rearrangement uses TRBV29-1 and TRBJ2-5; D not resolved. Germline V gives CDR1 SQVTM, CDR2 ANQGSEA. This CDR3 region has 14 residues. Trimming left V 2 bases short and J 3 bases short, with 13 bases between.